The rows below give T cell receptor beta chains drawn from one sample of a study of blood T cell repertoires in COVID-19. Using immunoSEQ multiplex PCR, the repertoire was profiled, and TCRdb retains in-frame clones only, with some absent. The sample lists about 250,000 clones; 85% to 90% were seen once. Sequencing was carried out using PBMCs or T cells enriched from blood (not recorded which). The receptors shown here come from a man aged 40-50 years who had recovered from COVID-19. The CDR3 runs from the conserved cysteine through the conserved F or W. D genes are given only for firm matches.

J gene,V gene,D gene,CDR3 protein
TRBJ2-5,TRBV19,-,CASRGTVGTQYF
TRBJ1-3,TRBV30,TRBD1,CAWDRVGNTIYF
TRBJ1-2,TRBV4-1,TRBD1,CASSQVRTGPLANYGYTF
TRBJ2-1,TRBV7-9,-,CASSLEGTHNEQFF
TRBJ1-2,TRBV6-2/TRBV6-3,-,CASSYIPGGYGYTF
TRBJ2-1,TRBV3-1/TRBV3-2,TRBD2,CASNRLAGADNEQFF
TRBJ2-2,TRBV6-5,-,CASSPGWATGELFF
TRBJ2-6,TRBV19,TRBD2,CASISLAGLSSGANVLTF
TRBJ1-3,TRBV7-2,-,CASSLLTGATSGNTIYF
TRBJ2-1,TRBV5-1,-,CASRFDRSSYNEQFF
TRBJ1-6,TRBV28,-,CASSLLGDSPLHF
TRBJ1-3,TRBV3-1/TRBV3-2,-,CASTPGADSGNTIYF
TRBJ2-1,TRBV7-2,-,CASSKDSDSYNEQFF
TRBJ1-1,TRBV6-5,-,CASSYPGADTEAFF
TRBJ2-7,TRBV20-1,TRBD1,CSASPGQGGDEQYF
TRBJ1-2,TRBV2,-,CASSQHQGYGYTF
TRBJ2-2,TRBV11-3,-,CASSLAPSGSGELFF
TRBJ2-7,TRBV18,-,CASSPGDTTYEQYF
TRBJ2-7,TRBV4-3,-,CASSPWAGAYEQYF
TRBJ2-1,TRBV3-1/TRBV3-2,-,CAAGQGGWGEQFF
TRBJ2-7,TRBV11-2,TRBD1,CASSSWTGGGYEQYF
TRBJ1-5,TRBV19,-,CASSMWVDSDQPQHF
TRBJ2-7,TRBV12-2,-,CASRLGLCGEEF
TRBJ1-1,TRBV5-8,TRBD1,CASSLGQGAGTEAFF
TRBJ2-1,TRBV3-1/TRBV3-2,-,CASSHPRDSFGGEQFF
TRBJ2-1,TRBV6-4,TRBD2,CASSEAGGSDEQFF
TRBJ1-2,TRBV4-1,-,CASSQGIVRGNYGYTF
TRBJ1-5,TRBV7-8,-,CASSWTTNQPQHF
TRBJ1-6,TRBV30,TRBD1,CAWSDDRGAYNSPLHF
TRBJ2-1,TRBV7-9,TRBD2,CASSLVSGVRYEQFF
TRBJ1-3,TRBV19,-,CASHRAFSGNTIYF
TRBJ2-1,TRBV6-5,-,CASRLSGSYNEQFF
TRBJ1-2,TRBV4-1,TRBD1,CASSQQRDRVGGGYTF
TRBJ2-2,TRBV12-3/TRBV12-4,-,CASSWAGTGELFF
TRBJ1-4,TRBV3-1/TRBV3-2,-,CASSQWEGRNNEKLFF
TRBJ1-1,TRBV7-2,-,CASSPRGMGTEAFF
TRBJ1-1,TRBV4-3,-,CASSQRLGEEDTEAFF
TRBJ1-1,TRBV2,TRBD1,CASTGTGGLDTEAFF
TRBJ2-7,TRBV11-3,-,CASSLEGGISSYEQYF
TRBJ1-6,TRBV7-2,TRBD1,CASSLYTGGADNSPLHF
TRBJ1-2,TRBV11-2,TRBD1,CASSSQGKVYGYTF
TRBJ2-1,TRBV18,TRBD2,CASSPPGRGAGNEQFF
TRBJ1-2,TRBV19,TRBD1,CASSLRTGDYGYTF
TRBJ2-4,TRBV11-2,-,CASSSRLAKNIQYF
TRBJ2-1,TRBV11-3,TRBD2,CASSSAGGQLGEQFF
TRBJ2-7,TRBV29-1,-,CSVVLGSLLEQYF
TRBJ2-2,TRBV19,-,CAVGRGGELFF
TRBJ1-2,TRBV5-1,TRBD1,CASSLGQGEGYTF
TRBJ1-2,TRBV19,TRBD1,CASSLLVDRGKYGYTF
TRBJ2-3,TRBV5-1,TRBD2,CASSLAASGSRADTQYF
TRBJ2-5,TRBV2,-,CASSGQYQETQYF
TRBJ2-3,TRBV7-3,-,CASSPGLSTDTQYF
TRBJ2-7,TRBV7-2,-,CASSLETGIYEQYF
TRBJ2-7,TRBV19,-,CASSIRGEQYF
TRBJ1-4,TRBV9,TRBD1,CASSAGDRFNEKLFF
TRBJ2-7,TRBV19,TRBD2,CASRRLAGGKHEQYF
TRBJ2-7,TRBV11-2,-,CASSLPYSGTYEQYF
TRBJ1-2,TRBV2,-,CASSEDSGYGYTF
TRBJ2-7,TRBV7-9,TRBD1,CASSLVRQGVSYEQYF
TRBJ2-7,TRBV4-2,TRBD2,CASSPSGTYEQYF